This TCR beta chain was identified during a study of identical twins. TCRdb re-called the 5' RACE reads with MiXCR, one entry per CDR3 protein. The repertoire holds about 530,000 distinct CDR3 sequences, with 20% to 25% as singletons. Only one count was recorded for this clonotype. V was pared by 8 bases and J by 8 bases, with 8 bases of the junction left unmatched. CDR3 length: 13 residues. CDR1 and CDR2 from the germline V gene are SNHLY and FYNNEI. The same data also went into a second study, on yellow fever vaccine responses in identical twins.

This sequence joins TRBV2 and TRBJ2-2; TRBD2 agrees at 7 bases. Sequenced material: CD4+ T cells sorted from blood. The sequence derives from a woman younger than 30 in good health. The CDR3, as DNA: TGTGCCAGCGAACAGCGGGATCGAGGGGAGCTGTTTTTT. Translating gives CASEQRDRGELFF.